The next 25 T cell receptor beta chains were all read from a single sample in a study of cytomegalovirus exposure and HLA in healthy donors. Researchers ran the PCR with 60 Vbeta and 13 Jbeta primers. Profiled with immunoSEQ multiplex PCR; TCRdb holds only in-frame clones, not every one. The sample contains 240,000 or so clones, about 80% of which appear only once. Sequencing was carried out using PBMCs. Source of these receptors: a woman aged 60-75 years in good health and CMV-seropositive.

V and J are TRBV19 and TRBJ1-5; no reliable D call. V lost 6 bases to trimming and J lost 4 bases, with 16 bases between them. This CDR3 comprises 15 residues. Germline CDR1 reads LNHDA; CDR2 reads SQIVND (reference sequence). The CDR3 region is CASSYLGAVNQPQHF. In DNA, the CDR3 is TGTGCCAGTAGCTACCTGGGAGCAGTTAATCAGCCCCAGCATTTT.

In regard to this clone: One end of the junction is discordant with germline, which a read error may explain. The chain combines TRBV7-9 with TRBJ2-2, with 8 bases lining up with TRBD2. Germline V lookup: CDR1 SEHNR, CDR2 FQNEAQ (reference sequence). The CDR3 contains 18 residues. The CDR3 region is CSSSVATLSGIYTGELFF. The CDR3, as DNA: TGTTCCAGCAGCGTAGCGACCCTTAGCGGGATCTACACCGGGGAGCTGTTTTTT.

The chain joins TRBV10-2 to TRBJ2-7, with 9 nucleotides matching TRBD2. The V and J ends lost 1 base and 5 bases, in that order; junction bases with no gene match: 15. Germline CDR1 reads WSHSY; CDR2 reads SAAADI. This CDR3 spans 18 amino acids. CDR3 protein: CASSEFIRGSGSLNEQYF. The CDR3, as DNA: TGCGCCAGCAGTGAGTTTATCCGCGGTAGCGGGAGTTTAAACGAGCAGTACTTC.

The chain couples TRBV28 to TRBJ1-3; D remains ambiguous. Germline V gives CDR1 MDHEN, CDR2 SYDVKM. The CDR3 consists of 17 residues. Deletions cut 4 bases from V and 3 bases from J, with 19 bases between. Here the CDR3 reads CASSSTAGAVGGNTIYF. For the CDR3, the DNA is TGTGCCAGCAGTTCCACCGCAGGTGCTGTTGGTGGAAACACCATATATTTT.

The J gene is TRBJ2-3, the V gene TRBV27; the D is unclear. The germline V gene encodes CDR1 MNHEY and CDR2 SMNVEV (reference sequence). There are 14 residues in the CDR3. The V and J ends lost 4 bases and 4 bases respectively, with 12 bases between them. CDR3 DNA sequence: TGTGCCAGCAGTTCTAAATTAGCCGCAGATACGCAGTATTTT. Its protein product is CASSSKLAADTQYF.

This rearrangement joins TRBV2 to TRBJ2-7; 8 bases align to TRBD2. There are 15 residues in the CDR3. Trimming removed 1 base from V and 6 bases from J; junction bases left unmatched: 8. Germline lookup yields CDR1 SNHLY and CDR2 FYNNEI. In nucleotides, the CDR3 is TGTGCCAGCAGTGAAGGGGGACTAGTGGGGCTCGAGCAGTACTTC. This gives the protein CASSEGGLVGLEQYF. The full variable domain, rest sourced from reference TRBV2 and TRBJ2-7, is EPEVTQTPSHQVTQMGQEVILRCVPISNHLYFYWYRQILGQKVEFLVSFYNNEISEKSEIFDDQFSVERPDGSNFTLKIRSTKLEDSAMYFCASSEGGLVGLEQYFGPGTRLTVT.

The chain recombines TRBV5-1 with TRBJ2-7; D is possibly TRBD1 (6 bases). Germline assignment: CDR1 SGHRS and CDR2 YFSETQ. V was clipped by 0 bases and J by 6 bases, with 19 bases between them. The length of the CDR3 is 16 residues. In DNA form, the CDR3 reads TGCGCCAGCAGCTTGGAAACAGGGTATTTAGGACGCGAGCAGTACTTC. It translates to CASSLETGYLGREQYF.

The chain has TRBV28 and TRBJ1-5; D perhaps matches TRBD1 (5 bases). The CDR3 consists of 13 residues. CDR1 is MDHEN and CDR2 is SYDVKM in the germline V gene. With 6 bases removed from V and 0 bases from J, the gap between germline ends came to 6 bases. The CDR3 sequence is CASSRDSNQPQHF. DNA of the CDR3: TGTGCCAGCAGCAGGGATAGCAATCAGCCCCAGCATTTT.

In its sample, this clone was seen a few times. The chain carries TRBV14 and TRBJ2-2; 10 nucleotides match TRBD2. The trim removed 3 bases at V and 4 bases at J, leaving 14 bases unmatched. Germline values: CDR1 SGHDN, CDR2 FVKESK. The CDR3 runs 19 residues. CDR3 in amino acids: CASSHRTSGTRWGTGELFF. In DNA, the CDR3 is TGTGCCAGCAGCCACCGGACTAGCGGCACACGTTGGGGCACCGGGGAGCTGTTTTTT.

V usage is TRBV15 and J usage is TRBJ1-2, with TRBD1 as a possible D gene (5 bases). Germline V lookup: CDR1 LNHNV, CDR2 YYDKDF (reference sequence). The V end lost 1 base, the J end lost 6 bases, and 12 bases lay between the germline ends. This CDR3 spans 14 amino acids. DNA of the CDR3: TGTGCCACCAGCAGAGTCGGCAGGGTGGATGGCTACACCTTC. It is translated as CATSRVGRVDGYTF.

This clone was detected only once. V is TRBV28 and J is TRBJ2-5; TRBD1 is a possible D gene (6 bases). This CDR3 is built from 14 residues. CDR1 and CDR2 (germline): MDHEN, SYDVKM. Trimming stripped 6 bases from V and 6 bases from J, with 17 bases between. The CDR3 region has the DNA TGTGCCAGCAGCCCCGGGACACCTAAGAAGACCCAGTACTTC. Translating it yields CASSPGTPKKTQYF.

The chain links TRBV10-2 to TRBJ2-3; possibly TRBD2 for D (5 bases). V was cut by 0 bases and J by 1 base, with 14 bases left in between. The CDR3 contains 17 residues. Germline values: CDR1 WSHSY, CDR2 SAAADI. The CDR3 coding sequence is TGCGCCAGCAGTGAGTCAGGGATGGTGGAGGGCACAGATACGCAGTATTTT. Protein: CASSESGMVEGTDTQYF.

The CDR3 sequence is CASSWSYNEQFF. The CDR3 DNA sequence: TGTGCCAGCAGTTGGAGTTACAATGAGCAGTTCTTC. The chain links TRBV6-1 to TRBJ2-1; D is undetermined. V lost 5 bases to trimming and J lost 4 bases, with 6 bases between them. The CDR3 has 12 amino acids. Germline V gene sequence: CDR1 MNHNS, CDR2 SASEGT.

V is TRBV5-6 and J is TRBJ1-6; perhaps TRBD1 as D (5 bases). CDR3 length: 14 amino acids. Germline V CDR1 and CDR2: SGHDT, YYEEEE. V gave up 6 bases and J gave up 10 bases, with 17 bases separating them. The CDR3: CASNTWGVSSPLHF. Here the CDR3 DNA reads TGTGCCAGCAACACATGGGGGGTCTCGTCACCCCTCCACTTT.

The chain is built from TRBV9 and TRBJ2-3, with D tentatively TRBD2 (6 bases). The CDR3 totals 14 residues. The V end was cut by 0 bases, the J end by 3 bases, with 8 bases between. Germline-derived CDR1 and CDR2 are SGDLS and YYNGEE. The CDR3 region is CASSVDRGTDTQYF. In nucleotides, the CDR3 is TGTGCCAGCAGCGTAGACCGGGGGACAGATACGCAGTATTTT.

This clone came up once. This sequence joins TRBV6-1 and TRBJ2-7; the match to TRBD1 covers 8 bases. With V trimmed by 10 bases and J by 3 bases, 11 bases remained unmatched. Germline values: CDR1 MNHNS, CDR2 SASEGT. This CDR3 contains 14 residues. CDR3 nucleotide sequence: TGTGCCACGGACAGGGCTCGCTCTGGCTACGAGCAGTACTTC. Encoded protein: CATDRARSGYEQYF.

This clone showed up just once. This chain connects TRBV14 to TRBJ2-1; TRBD2 agrees at 14 bases. Germline loops: CDR1 SGHDN, CDR2 FVKESK. V gave up 2 bases and J gave up 7 bases; unmatched junction bases: 7. The CDR3 totals 17 residues. CDR3 loop: CASSQLGLAGEGNEQFF. The CDR3 bases are TGTGCCAGCAGCCAACTGGGACTAGCGGGAGAGGGAAATGAGCAGTTCTTC.

The rearrangement joins TRBV19 to TRBJ2-1, with 13 positions matching TRBD2. J lost 8 bases, V lost 7 bases, and 11 bases had no gene match. Germline V gene lookup returns CDR1 LNHDA and CDR2 SQIVND (reference sequence). This CDR3 spans 16 amino acids. The CDR3 reads CASISGGLAGADEQFF. DNA of the CDR3: TGTGCCAGTATTTCAGGAGGACTAGCGGGAGCAGATGAGCAGTTCTTC.

J is TRBJ2-5 and V is TRBV9; 7 bases are shared with TRBD1. CDR1 is SGDLS and CDR2 is YYNGEE in the germline V gene. This CDR3 region has 17 residues. V shed 0 bases and J 1 base; nucleotides not matched to a gene: 9. CDR3 DNA: TGTGCCAGCAGCGTAGCTGAGGACAGGCCGTTCCAAGAGACCCAGTACTTC. Encoded protein: CASSVAEDRPFQETQYF.

This chain uses TRBV7-7 with TRBJ1-4; D not certain. The CDR3 is 13 amino acids. The germline V and J ends were trimmed by 5 bases and 6 bases, with 10 bases remaining between them. Looked up from germline, CDR1 is SSHAT and CDR2 is FNYEAQ (reference sequence). The CDR3 sequence: CASSRGSHEKLFF. The CDR3, as DNA: TGTGCCAGCAGCCGAGGCAGTCATGAAAAACTGTTTTTT.

The chain combines TRBV9 with TRBJ2-2; the match to TRBD2 covers 9 bases. The germline gives CDR1 SGDLS, CDR2 YYNGEE. The V and J ends lost 0 bases and 5 bases, in that order; junction bases with no gene match: 2. CDR3 length: 15 residues. The CDR3 loop reads CASSVDLAGTGELFF. The CDR3 DNA sequence: TGTGCCAGCAGCGTAGACCTAGCGGGAACCGGGGAGCTGTTTTTT. The full variable domain, in which reference TRBV9 and TRBJ2-2 provide the parts outside the CDR3, is DSGVTQTPKHLITATGQRVTLRCSPRSGDLSVYWYQQSLDQGLQFLIQYYNGEERAKGNILERFSAQQFPDLHSELNLSSLELGDSALYFCASSVDLAGTGELFFGEGSRLTVL.

This chain's CDR3 is CAISESAGSGNTIYF. The CDR3 DNA is TGTGCCATCAGTGAGTCGGCAGGCTCTGGAAACACCATATATTTT. The J gene is TRBJ1-3, the V gene TRBV10-3; the D is unclear. The ends were cut back, 0 bases at V and 0 bases at J, with 6 bases in the middle. The CDR3 runs to 15 residues. Germline-derived CDR1 and CDR2 are ENHRY and SYGVKD.

In this sample, this clone turned up a few times. The chain couples TRBV13 to TRBJ1-6, with D possibly matching TRBD1 (5 bases). CDR1 is PRHDT, CDR2 FYEKMQ, per germline (reference sequence). The CDR3 is made up of 16 amino acids. V gave up 0 bases and J gave up 8 bases, with 14 bases separating them. The CDR3 DNA is TGTGCCAGCAGCTTAGGAAGTCAGGGAGGCGATTCACCCCTCCACTTT. Its protein is CASSLGSQGGDSPLHF.

The CDR3 DNA sequence: TGTGCCAGCAGCTTAGTAGGAGGACGGGGTGGGCGTGAAAAACTGTTTTTT. This codes for CASSLVGGRGGREKLFF. This chain connects TRBV11-2 to TRBJ1-4; D is ambiguous. The germline CDR1 and CDR2 sequences are SGHAT and FQNNGV. Trimming shortened V by 1 base and J by 7 bases, and 19 bases separated the two germline ends. This CDR3 region has 17 residues.

The V and J genes are TRBV7-9 and TRBJ1-2, with 11 positions matching TRBD1. V lost 8 bases and J lost 8; bases outside the gene matches: 1. Germline-derived CDR1 and CDR2 are SEHNR and FQNEAQ (reference sequence). The CDR3 runs 11 residues. The CDR3 spells CASGQGAGYTF. The CDR3 nucleotides are TGTGCCAGCGGACAGGGGGCCGGCTACACCTTC.